These 19 T cell receptor beta chains came from one sample sequenced in a study of cytomegalovirus exposure and HLA in healthy donors. The PCR was carried out with 60 Vbeta primers and 13 Jbeta primers. Method: immunoSEQ multiplex PCR; TCRdb's copy keeps in-frame clones and lacks some. In the table there are 120,000 or so clones, around 76% of which are singletons. The sequencing sample was made of PBMCs. These receptors were taken from a man between 50 and 59 years old in good health and CMV-seropositive.

The J gene is TRBJ2-2, the V gene TRBV6-5, with a tentative D call TRBD2 (5 bases). V was shortened by 8 bases and J by 0 bases, with 10 bases between the two germline ends. Germline V CDR1 and CDR2: MNHEY, SVGAGI. The CDR3 extends over 14 amino acids. CDR3 nucleotide sequence: TGTGCCAGCGGCGGGCACCCGAACACCGGGGAGCTGTTTTTT. Translating it yields CASGGHPNTGELFF.

V and J are TRBV11-2 and TRBJ1-2; 7 positions agree with TRBD1. The length of the CDR3 is 12 residues. The V segment lost 5 bases and the J segment 7 bases; nucleotides outside the gene matches: 4. Germline V CDR1 and CDR2: SGHAT, FQNNGV. CDR3 nucleotide sequence: TGTGCCAGCAGCCGGACAGGCTCTGGCTACACCTTC. Its protein product is CASSRTGSGYTF.

This chain links TRBV6-5 with TRBJ1-6; TRBD1 aligns across 8 bases. The CDR3 consists of 13 residues. The germline V gene has CDR1 MNHEY and CDR2 SVGAGI. V shed 9 bases and J 10 bases; nucleotides not matched to a gene: 8. CDR3 residues: CASTRDRRSPLHF. Here the CDR3 DNA reads TGTGCCAGTACCCGGGACAGGAGATCACCCCTCCACTTT.

The V call is TRBV4-1, the J call TRBJ1-4; maybe TRBD1 (5 bases). V lost 4 bases and J 7 bases, leaving 13 bases between the germline ends. CDR1 is MGHRA, CDR2 YSYEKL, per germline. This CDR3 region has 14 residues. The CDR3, as DNA: TGCGCCAGCAGCCCGGGGGAGGGAGCTGAAAAACTGTTTTTT. It encodes CASSPGEGAEKLFF.

The chain couples TRBV9 to TRBJ2-6; a possible D gene is TRBD2 (6 bases). V gave up 1 base and J gave up 4 bases, with 15 bases separating them. The CDR3 has 17 amino acids. The germline gives CDR1 SGDLS, CDR2 YYNGEE. The CDR3 DNA sequence: TGTGCCAGCAGCGTAAACCCCAGGGAGGTAGGGGCCAACGTCCTGACTTTC. Its protein product is CASSVNPREVGANVLTF.

The genes are TRBV19 and TRBJ2-3; 8 nucleotides line up with TRBD1. With 5 bases clipped from V and 3 bases from J, the junction kept 10 bases outside the gene matches. CDR3 size: 16 residues. The V gene's germline CDR1 is LNHDA and CDR2 SQIVND (reference sequence). The CDR3 bases are TGTGCCAGTAGTCGACAGGGGAATGTTGGAACAGATACGCAGTATTTT. Translated: CASSRQGNVGTDTQYF.

The chain couples TRBV5-4 to TRBJ2-7; 7 bases map to TRBD2. The ends lost 5 bases at V and 0 bases at J; junction bases unmatched: 11. Germline-derived CDR1 and CDR2 are SGHNT and YYREEE (reference sequence). CDR3 length equals 16 residues. The DNA for the CDR3 is TGTGCCAGCAGTCCCTCCGGGCGGGAGTACTCCTACGAGCAGTACTTC. This codes for CASSPSGREYSYEQYF.

The chain joins TRBV2 to TRBJ2-1; the D gene is possibly TRBD2 (7 bases). This CDR3 contains 15 residues. Trimming removed 6 bases at V and 3 bases at J, with 15 bases between. From germline, CDR1 is SNHLY and CDR2 FYNNEI. The CDR3 DNA reads TGTGCCAGCAGGTACGACGGGGGGCGCTACAATGAGCAGTTCTTC. This translates into CASRYDGGRYNEQFF.

The gene calls are TRBV5-1 and TRBJ2-7; 7 bases are shared with TRBD2. The CDR3 consists of 14 residues. Germline V gives CDR1 SGHRS, CDR2 YFSETQ. The V gene end was trimmed by 0 bases and the J gene end by 6 bases; junction bases not matched to a gene: 6. The CDR3 DNA is TGCGCCAGCAGCTTGGTAGTGGGGGGGGGCGAGCAGTACTTC. It encodes CASSLVVGGGEQYF.

This clone was seen a single time. V gene TRBV5-6 combines with J gene TRBJ2-5, with TRBD1 identical over 9 bases. The CDR3 spans 15 residues. J was trimmed by 4 bases and V by 4 bases; bases with no gene match: 8. Germline V gives CDR1 SGHDT, CDR2 YYEEEE. The CDR3 region is CASSGIQGARETQYF. The DNA of the CDR3 is TGTGCCAGCAGCGGGATACAGGGGGCAAGAGAGACCCAGTACTTC.

The chain carries TRBV19 and TRBJ2-6, with D perhaps matching TRBD2 (6 bases). The germline V and J ends were trimmed by 11 bases and 2 bases, with 16 bases remaining between them. Looked up from germline, CDR1 is LNHDA and CDR2 is SQIVND (reference sequence). The CDR3 consists of 15 residues. CDR3: CASAAGWPGANVLTF. In DNA, the CDR3 is TGTGCCTCCGCGGCGGGGTGGCCTGGGGCCAACGTCCTGACTTTC.

CDR3 residues: CASSPPQGAYDEQYF. The CDR3 DNA is TGTGCCAGCAGCCCCCCCCAGGGGGCGTATGACGAGCAGTACTTC. The chain carries TRBV5-5 and TRBJ2-7; 8 bases agree with TRBD1. CDR3 size: 15 residues. CDR1 is SGHKS and CDR2 is YYEKEE in the germline V gene (reference sequence). V dropped 4 bases and J dropped 5; count of bases not matched to a gene: 11.

The CDR3 is CATNGQGENEQFF. In nucleotides, the CDR3 is TGTGCCACGAATGGACAGGGCGAGAATGAGCAGTTCTTC. The chain carries TRBV10-3 and TRBJ2-1, with 8 positions matching TRBD1. V lost 10 bases, J lost 7 bases, and 9 bases stayed unmatched. The CDR3 totals 13 residues. Germline loops: CDR1 ENHRY, CDR2 SYGVKD.

In its sample, this clone was seen once. This chain uses TRBV5-4 with TRBJ2-7; D is undetermined. The CDR3 extends over 13 amino acids. Germline lookup yields CDR1 SGHNT and CDR2 YYREEE (reference sequence). Trimming left V 0 bases short and J 2 bases short, with 6 bases between. CDR3 nucleotides: TGTGCCAGCAGCTTGGACAAAACCTACGAGCAGTACTTC. Protein sequence: CASSLDKTYEQYF.

The chain is built from TRBV28 and TRBJ2-5, with 7 bases that match TRBD1. The J call is uncertain, as TRBJ2-7 better fits the DNA end. This CDR3 has 14 residues. Germline V gene lookup returns CDR1 MDHEN and CDR2 SYDVKM. For the CDR3, the DNA is TGTGCCAGCAGTACCCCGACAGGGACCTACGAGCAGTACTTC. Amino acids: CASSTPTGTYEQYF.

The V gene is TRBV2, the J gene TRBJ1-1; D uncertain. V lost 3 bases to trimming and J lost 4 bases, with 9 bases between them. Germline CDR1 SNHLY, CDR2 FYNNEI. The CDR3 runs to 13 residues. This CDR3 reads CASSDSGGTEAFF. The CDR3 DNA reads TGTGCCAGCAGTGATAGCGGAGGCACTGAAGCTTTCTTT.

The chain joins TRBV2 to TRBJ1-5; D call uncertain. This CDR3 is 14 amino acids long. Trimming pared 11 bases from V and 0 bases from J, leaving 14 bases between. CDR1 is SNHLY and CDR2 is FYNNEI in the germline V gene. The CDR3 DNA sequence: TGTGCCTCCAAGACCGACTATAGCAATCAGCCCCAGCATTTT. The encoded protein is CASKTDYSNQPQHF.

The CDR3 reads CASRPLGSEETQYF. For the CDR3, the DNA is TGTGCCAGCAGGCCTCTCGGGTCAGAAGAGACCCAGTACTTC. J is TRBJ2-5 and V is TRBV7-9; no clear D gene. This CDR3 has 14 residues. V was clipped by 6 bases and J by 3 bases, with 14 bases between them. CDR1 and CDR2 from the germline V gene are SEHNR and FQNEAQ (reference sequence).

The chain uses TRBV19 and TRBJ1-2; no clear D gene. The CDR3 consists of 12 residues. V was trimmed by 2 bases and J by 7 bases, leaving 8 bases between them. The germline CDR1 and CDR2 sequences are LNHDA and SQIVND (reference sequence). CDR3 loop: CASSISLSGYTF. The DNA of the CDR3 is TGTGCCAGTAGTATAAGCTTGTCTGGCTACACCTTC. Combining the CDR3 with reference TRBV19 and TRBJ1-2 gives the whole variable domain DGGITQSPKYLFRKEGQNVTLSCEQNLNHDAMYWYRQDPGQGLRLIYYSQIVNDFQKGDIAEGYSVSREKKESFPLTVTSAQKNPTAFYLCASSISLSGYTFGSGTRLTVV.